One sample yielded the 19 T cell receptor beta chains listed below, sequenced in a study of blood T cells in healthy people across ages (dated by TCRdb to about 2015). Library construction relied on 5' RACE. TCRdb lists the instrument as Illumina HiSeq 2500. A second PCR of about 6 to 11 cycles was performed with a sample-barcoded 5' primer and a J-beta primer mix. TCRdb ran its own pipeline on the public reads, namely fastp trimming at Q25 and MiXCR clone calling, and kept in-frame beta chains. Duplicate CDR3 protein sequences are folded into a single record with the most common DNA and genes. This sample is represented by about 640,000 distinct CDR3 sequences; 45% to 65% of them were singletons. Jointly, the top ten make up 30% to 45% of the sample. The sample comprised blood. The source is a man in his sixties in good health.

The gene calls are TRBV6-5 and TRBJ2-2; 8 bases are shared with TRBD2. The CDR3 covers 15 residues. In germline, CDR1 is MNHEY, CDR2 SVGAGI. Trimming cost V 8 bases and J 1 base; bases outside gene matches: 6. CDR3 region: CASRPAGGNTGELFF. CDR3 bases: TGTGCCAGCCGCCCCGCGGGGGGGAACACCGGGGAGCTGTTTTTT.

The J gene is TRBJ2-1, the V gene TRBV12-5, with D perhaps TRBD2 (6 bases). The V gene's germline CDR1 is LGHNT and CDR2 FRNRAP. This CDR3 is built from 12 residues. V lost 4 bases to trimming and J lost 10 bases, with 11 bases between them. The DNA for the CDR3 is TGTGCTAGTGGTTCCCCAGGACTAGAGCAGTTCTTC. Encoded protein: CASGSPGLEQFF.

This clonotype was found a few times. The rearrangement joins TRBV6-5 to TRBJ2-7, with 7 bases lining up with TRBD2. CDR1 and CDR2 (germline): MNHEY, SVGAGI. Trimming cost V 7 bases and J 3 bases; bases outside gene matches: 12. This CDR3 spans 15 amino acids. CDR3 sequence reads: CASTPRGGLGYEQYF. CDR3 in DNA: TGTGCCAGCACCCCAAGGGGAGGGCTCGGCTACGAGCAGTACTTC.

The V and J genes are TRBV9 and TRBJ2-1; 7 bases are shared with TRBD2. Germline loops: CDR1 SGDLS, CDR2 YYNGEE. CDR3 length equals 15 residues. The ends lost 3 bases at V and 3 bases at J; junction bases unmatched: 6. The CDR3 reads CASSATSEHYNEQFF. CDR3 in DNA: TGTGCCAGCAGCGCCACTAGCGAACACTACAATGAGCAGTTCTTC.

This clonotype was seen more than once but under ten times. The J gene is TRBJ2-7, the V gene TRBV20-1; D ambiguous. The V end was cut by 3 bases, the J end by 0 bases, with 9 bases between. Germline V gene lookup returns CDR1 DFQATT and CDR2 SNEGSKA (reference sequence). CDR3 length: 13 amino acids. CDR3 sequence reads: CSASRPDSYEQYF. CDR3 DNA sequence: TGCAGTGCTAGTAGGCCGGACTCCTACGAGCAGTACTTC.

The chain combines TRBV5-1 with TRBJ2-3, with D hard to call. The CDR3 sequence is 15 residues long. The V gene's germline CDR1 is SGHRS and CDR2 YFSETQ. V lost 0 bases to trimming and J lost 0 bases, with 8 bases between them. CDR3 protein: CASSLAALSTDTQYF. DNA of the CDR3: TGCGCCAGCAGCTTGGCTGCGTTAAGCACAGATACGCAGTATTTT.

In this sample, this clonotype turned up a few times. The gene calls are TRBV27 and TRBJ1-3; 7 bases are a match to TRBD1. CDR1 MNHEY and CDR2 SMNVEV come from the germline V gene (reference sequence). CDR3 length: 14 residues. V lost 5 bases to trimming and J lost 1 base; unmatched junction nucleotides: 2. CDR3 protein: CASSQGGSGNTIYF. The CDR3 DNA follows: TGTGCCAGCAGTCAGGGGGGATCTGGAAACACCATATATTTT.

The CDR3, as DNA: TGCAGTGCTAGAGCCGGACTAGCGGGGGGGTCGCAAGAGACCCAGTACTTC. This encodes CSARAGLAGGSQETQYF. The V and J genes are TRBV20-1 and TRBJ2-5, with 15 bases lining up with TRBD2. The CDR3 is 17 amino acids. Germline CDR1 reads DFQATT; CDR2 reads SNEGSKA (reference sequence). V dropped 1 base and J dropped 2; count of bases not matched to a gene: 5.

The chain has TRBV7-9 and TRBJ2-5, with D possibly being TRBD1 (5 bases). Deletions cut 0 bases from V and 2 bases from J, with 13 bases between. CDR1 is SEHNR and CDR2 is FQNEAQ in the germline V gene (reference sequence). This CDR3 has 16 residues. Here the CDR3 reads CASSLAFGQGQETQYF. DNA for the CDR3: TGTGCCAGCAGCTTAGCCTTCGGTCAGGGTCAAGAGACCCAGTACTTC.

This CDR3 reads CSVGAPSLEQFF. The CDR3 DNA is TGCAGCGTTGGAGCCCCCTCCCTTGAGCAGTTCTTC. V is TRBV29-1 and J is TRBJ2-1; no clear D gene. CDR3 length equals 12 residues. Deletions cut 4 bases from V and 9 bases from J, with 13 bases between. Germline V gene data show CDR1 as SQVTM and CDR2 as ANQGSEA.

V gene TRBV24-1 combines with J gene TRBJ1-2; no firm D call. This CDR3 contains 14 residues. V was trimmed by 4 bases and J by 4 bases, leaving 12 bases between them. CDR1 KGHDR and CDR2 SFDVKD come from the germline V gene. DNA of the CDR3: TGTGCCACCAGTGAAGTGGTCGCTCTCTATGGCTACACCTTC. This translates into CATSEVVALYGYTF.

The V gene is TRBV4-2, the J gene TRBJ2-4; a possible D gene is TRBD2 (5 bases). V lost 0 bases and J 3 bases, leaving 24 bases between the germline ends. The germline V gene encodes CDR1 LGHNA and CDR2 YNFKEQ. The CDR3 is 20 amino acids. The CDR3 region is CASSQDLRSGISPFKNIQYF. The CDR3 DNA sequence: TGTGCCAGCAGCCAAGATTTAAGGAGCGGAATTTCCCCTTTCAAAAACATTCAGTACTTC.

This clonotype appeared once. This rearrangement joins TRBV3-1 to TRBJ2-5; no clear D. The CDR3 totals 15 residues. With 1 base removed from V and 2 bases from J, the gap between germline ends came to 11 bases. The V gene's germline CDR1 is LGHDT and CDR2 YNNKEL (reference sequence). The CDR3 DNA is TGTGCCAGCAGCCAAGTTTGGGCCGGGCAAGAGACCCAGTACTTC. Amino acids: CASSQVWAGQETQYF.

The chain links TRBV9 to TRBJ2-2; D is perhaps TRBD1 (6 bases). CDR3 length: 13 amino acids. V dropped 4 bases and J dropped 6 bases, with 10 bases sitting between them. CDR1 SGDLS and CDR2 YYNGEE come from the germline V gene. Written as DNA, the CDR3 is TGTGCCAGCAGCCTATCAGGGGCCGGGGAGCTGTTTTTT. Protein product: CASSLSGAGELFF. The variable domain in full, with the rest retrieved from reference TRBV9 and TRBJ2-2, is DSGVTQTPKHLITATGQRVTLRCSPRSGDLSVYWYQQSLDQGLQFLIQYYNGEERAKGNILERFSAQQFPDLHSELNLSSLELGDSALYFCASSLSGAGELFFGEGSRLTVL.

The chain carries TRBV11-2 and TRBJ2-3, with a weak D call TRBD1 (6 bases). Germline CDR1 SGHAT, CDR2 FQNNGV. Between the trimmed V and J ends, which lost 5 bases and 4 bases, there was a span of 16 bases. The CDR3 sequence is 15 residues long. For the CDR3, the DNA is TGTGCCAGCAGCCTGACAGGCAGGAAGGCAGATACGCAGTATTTT. As protein: CASSLTGRKADTQYF.

J is TRBJ1-4 and V is TRBV9, with a tentative D call TRBD1 (6 bases). Germline lookup yields CDR1 SGDLS and CDR2 YYNGEE. The CDR3 consists of 15 residues. V lost 3 bases and J lost 8, with 17 bases in between. CDR3 sequence: CASSANRRGQEKLFF. The CDR3 DNA follows: TGTGCCAGCAGCGCGAACAGGCGGGGGCAAGAAAAACTGTTTTTT.

The table lists this clonotype with a few counts. This chain joins TRBV6-1 and TRBJ2-1; the match to TRBD2 covers 10 bases. V lost 1 base and J lost 4; bases outside the gene matches: 7. The CDR3 length is 17 residues. Germline CDR1 is MNHNS and CDR2 is SASEGT. The CDR3 DNA reads TGTGCCAGCAGTGAAGTCCTAGCGGGGGTCATGTACAATGAGCAGTTCTTC. Residues: CASSEVLAGVMYNEQFF.

The gene calls are TRBV29-1 and TRBJ1-1; TRBD1 is a possible D gene (6 bases). Germline CDR1 SQVTM, CDR2 ANQGSEA. This CDR3 spans 13 amino acids. V lost 7 bases and J 0 bases, leaving 12 bases between the germline ends. DNA for the CDR3: TGCAGCGGGGACATTCCCATGAACACTGAAGCTTTCTTT. Protein product: CSGDIPMNTEAFF.

This clonotype appeared a few times. The V call is TRBV5-1, the J call TRBJ2-7, with TRBD1 matching over 7 bases. The germline V gene encodes CDR1 SGHRS and CDR2 YFSETQ. The CDR3 has 14 residues. V dropped 5 bases and J dropped 0; count of bases not matched to a gene: 5. The CDR3 bases are TGCGCCAGCAGACCCGGGACAGACTCCTACGAGCAGTACTTC. Translation: CASRPGTDSYEQYF. Combining the CDR3 with reference TRBV5-1 and TRBJ2-7 gives the whole variable domain KAGVTQTPRYLIKTRGQQVTLSCSPISGHRSVSWYQQTPGQGLQFLFEYFSETQRNKGNFPGRFSGRQFSNSRSEMNVSTLELGDSALYLCASRPGTDSYEQYFGPGTRLTVT.